This passage covers 11 T cell receptor beta chains from one sample sequenced in a study of T cells in Graves' hyperthyroidism and ophthalmopathy. Researchers took RNA transcripts and amplified the TCR beta CDR3 regions from them. The primer set for the first-round RT-PCR of the TCR CDR3 was HTBI. TCRdb re-derived calls from the multiplex PCR reads in MiXCR, one entry per CDR3 protein. The table lists some 300,000 distinct CDR3 sequences, less than 20% of them singletons. The specimen was blood. These receptors all stem from a man aged 45-60 years with Graves' ophthalmopathy.

This clonotype showed up many times. The chain joins TRBV28 to TRBJ1-2; D is undetermined. The CDR3 sequence is 12 residues long. Deletions cut 2 bases from V and 7 bases from J, with 8 bases between. Germline CDR1 and CDR2: MDHEN and SYDVKM. The CDR3 nucleotides read TGTGCCAGCAGTTTAAGTCTCGGTGGCTACACCTTC. This encodes CASSLSLGGYTF.

This clonotype was picked up a small number of times. One end of the junction fails to match germline, which may point to a read error. The chain uses TRBV28 and TRBJ2-5, with D uncertain. The CDR3 contains 15 residues. Germline loops: CDR1 MDHEN, CDR2 SYDVKM. CDR3 region: CVSRPVNAPQETQYF. In DNA, the CDR3 is TGTGTCAGCAGACCGGTAAATGCGCCGCAAGAGACCCAGTACTTC.

V gene TRBV20-1 combines with J gene TRBJ2-3; D may be TRBD2 (6 bases). Germline lookup yields CDR1 DFQATT and CDR2 SNEGSKA (reference sequence). V lost 5 bases, J lost 4 bases, and 16 bases lay in between. The CDR3 totals 14 residues. The CDR3 DNA reads TGCAGTGCTGGGGAGGAAATAAGCGCAGATACGCAGTATTTT. It codes for CSAGEEISADTQYF.

The chain combines TRBV29-1 with TRBJ2-5, with 12 bases matching TRBD2. Germline V CDR1 and CDR2: SQVTM, ANQGSEA. CDR3 length: 16 residues. V dropped 0 bases and J dropped 7; count of bases not matched to a gene: 9. CDR3 bases: TGCAGCGTTGAAGAAAGTCTAGCGGGAGGGCCGCGGACCCAGTACTTC. Encoded protein: CSVEESLAGGPRTQYF. The full variable domain, with the rest looked up from reference TRBV29-1 and TRBJ2-5, is SAVISQKPSRDICQRGTSLTIQCQVDSQVTMMFWYRQQPGQSLTLIATANQGSEATYESGFVIDKFPISRPNLTFSTLTVSNMSPEDSSIYLCSVEESLAGGPRTQYFGPGTRLLVL.

This clonotype was detected many times. The CDR3 nucleotides are TGCGCCAGCAGTTCGACAGGGGGCAGGCAAGAGACCCAGTACTTC. Its protein is CASSSTGGRQETQYF. V is TRBV10-2 and J is TRBJ2-5, with TRBD1 matching over 10 bases. Germline V gene data show CDR1 as WSHSY and CDR2 as SAAADI. V shed 5 bases and J 2 bases; nucleotides not matched to a gene: 5. The CDR3 has 15 residues.

The V and J genes are TRBV5-6 and TRBJ2-7, with TRBD2 matching 7 bases. The CDR3 is made up of 17 amino acids. V dropped 2 bases and J dropped 2; count of bases not matched to a gene: 13. Germline CDR1 reads SGHDT; CDR2 reads YYEEEE. CDR3 sequence (DNA): TGTGCCAGCAGCTTTTTCGCCTTAGGCGGGGGAGCCTACGAGCAGTACTTC. It codes for CASSFFALGGGAYEQYF.

This clonotype was seen only a few times. The V gene is TRBV7-9, the J gene TRBJ2-3; 13 bases fit TRBD2. CDR3 length: 17 amino acids. Germline CDR1 SEHNR, CDR2 FQNEAQ (reference sequence). The V segment lost 3 bases and the J segment 4 bases; nucleotides outside the gene matches: 7. The CDR3 DNA is TGTGCCAGCAGCTTGCTACTAGCGGGAGGGGCCGCAGATACGCAGTATTTT. It encodes CASSLLLAGGAADTQYF.

This clonotype was counted only a few times. A junction boundary mismatches the germline segment, possibly from a read error. The V gene is TRBV5-1, the J gene TRBJ2-1; 12 nucleotides align to TRBD2. CDR1 and CDR2 from the germline V gene are SGHRS and YFSETQ. This CDR3 region has 13 residues. This chain's CDR3 is CASTTSGSNEQLF. The CDR3 DNA is TGCGCCAGCACGACTAGCGGGAGTAATGAGCAGCTCTTC.

This clonotype has a count of ten or more. The CDR3 loop reads CASSRANQETQYF. The CDR3 region has the DNA TGTGCCAGCAGTCGCGCAAACCAAGAGACCCAGTACTTC. The chain combines TRBV6-1 with TRBJ2-5; D ambiguous. V was shortened by 5 bases and J by 0 bases, with 7 bases between the two germline ends. CDR3 length equals 13 residues. In germline, CDR1 is MNHNS, CDR2 SASEGT.

The chain is built from TRBV15 and TRBJ1-2; 9 bases are shared with TRBD1. Germline lookup yields CDR1 LNHNV and CDR2 YYDKDF (reference sequence). Trimming cost V 0 bases and J 7 bases; bases outside gene matches: 3. The length of the CDR3 is 14 residues. Here the CDR3 reads CATSREQGASGYTF. The CDR3 DNA sequence: TGTGCCACCAGCAGAGAACAGGGGGCCTCTGGCTACACCTTC.

This clonotype turned up a few times. V is TRBV9 and J is TRBJ2-5; D remains ambiguous. V was pared by 1 base and J by 5 bases, with 9 bases between. The length of the CDR3 is 13 residues. The germline CDR1 and CDR2 sequences are SGDLS and YYNGEE. The CDR3 protein is CASSVRGIETQYF. For the CDR3, the DNA is TGTGCCAGCAGCGTACGAGGTATCGAGACCCAGTACTTC.